This T cell receptor (beta chain) was identified during a study of cytomegalovirus exposure and HLA in healthy donors. For the study at large: There were 85 million or so unique TCRs (from HLA-typed donors) in an early data release.

The PCR ran on 60 Vbeta and 13 Jbeta primers. Assay used: immunoSEQ multiplex PCR; TCRdb lists only in-frame clones, some missing. Among about 120,000 clones listed, 15% to 20% were seen once. General study points: The classifier was said to identify cytomegalovirus status with high specificity and sensitivity. A later analysis linked a missense variant in DCLRE1C to the trimming of TCR beta V and J genes.

Germline V CDR1 and CDR2: SNHLY, FYNNEI. This CDR3 contains 12 residues. Trimming took 5 bases from V and 7 from J; bases not matched to a gene: 2. There are many counts of this clone. Its antigen is unknown. The clonotype originates from a female donor in good health and CMV-seropositive. The chain couples TRBV2 to TRBJ2-7; 10 bases line up with TRBD2. Sequenced material: PBMCs. CDR3 sequence: CASSYSGGEQYF. CDR3 coding DNA: TGTGCCAGCAGTTATAGCGGGGGGGAGCAGTACTTC. The full variable domain, completed using reference TRBV2 and TRBJ2-7, is EPEVTQTPSHQVTQMGQEVILRCVPISNHLYFYWYRQILGQKVEFLVSFYNNEISEKSEIFDDQFSVERPDGSNFTLKIRSTKLEDSAMYFCASSYSGGEQYFGPGTRLTVT.